This paragraph covers one T cell receptor beta chain sequence. This record belongs to a study of blood T cell repertoires in COVID-19. Trimming took 3 bases from V and 8 from J, leaving 13 bases between them. Germline values: CDR1 MGHRA, CDR2 YSYEKL. This CDR3 contains 13 residues. Profiled with immunoSEQ multiplex PCR; TCRdb holds only in-frame clones, not every one. The repertoire has a few hundred thousand clones, roughly 85% of them found once; the top ten carry 2% to 3%. This receptor was identified in a woman in her 70s with COVID-19, enrolled during active disease. Material: peripheral blood. This rearrangement joins TRBV4-1 to TRBJ1-2, with D perhaps TRBD1 (6 bases). The CDR3 DNA is TGCGCCAGCAGCCACGACAGGCTCGGGGGCTACACCTTC. Protein product: CASSHDRLGGYTF.